The 4 T cell receptor beta chains listed next were all sequenced from one sample in a study of blood T cells in healthy people across ages. A sample-barcoded 5' primer and a J-beta primer mix were used in a second PCR of about 7 to 11 cycles. TCRdb used MiXCR to reprocess the 5' RACE reads, holding one entry per CDR3 protein. This sample yields 2 million or so distinct CDR3 sequences, of which approximately 50% are seen a single time; about 2.1% belongs to the top ten. The material sequenced was blood. Receptor source: a woman aged 35 to 49 in good health.

V is TRBV27 and J is TRBJ1-2, with TRBD1 matching 7 bases. The length of the CDR3 is 14 residues. Germline V gene sequence: CDR1 MNHEY, CDR2 SMNVEV (reference sequence). Germline trimming cut 3 bases from V and 7 bases from J; bases unmatched to any gene: 8. The DNA of the CDR3 is TGTGCCAGCAGTTTTGGCCAGGGGGTTTTTGGCTACACCTTC. Protein product: CASSFGQGVFGYTF.

This chain links TRBV7-2 with TRBJ2-7, with D tentatively TRBD1 (5 bases). CDR1 is SGHTA, CDR2 FQGNSA, per germline. The CDR3 runs 14 residues. Between the trimmed V and J ends, which lost 4 bases and 3 bases, there was a span of 13 bases. CDR3 sequence: CASSSRVGDYEQYF. The DNA of the CDR3 is TGTGCCAGCAGCTCCAGGGTTGGCGACTACGAGCAGTACTTC.

This chain joins TRBV20-1 and TRBJ2-1, with 8 positions matching TRBD2. V dropped 0 bases and J dropped 7; count of bases not matched to a gene: 14. The CDR3 has 17 residues. The V gene's germline CDR1 is DFQATT and CDR2 SNEGSKA (reference sequence). DNA of the CDR3: TGCAGTGCTAGAGAACCCGACCCCCTAGCGGGTTCGAATGAGCAGTTCTTC. This encodes CSAREPDPLAGSNEQFF.

This clonotype has a single count. The genes are TRBV4-1 and TRBJ1-5; D possibly corresponds to TRBD1 (5 bases). The CDR3 loop spans 14 amino acids. The germline gives CDR1 MGHRA, CDR2 YSYEKL. V lost 1 base, J lost 7 bases, and 11 bases lay in between. CDR3: CASSQVDGDQPQHF. In DNA, the CDR3 is TGCGCCAGCAGCCAAGTGGACGGGGACCAGCCCCAGCATTTT.